This T cell receptor beta chain comes out of a study of cytomegalovirus exposure and HLA in healthy donors. For the study at large: Unique TCR beta sequences numbering about 100 million came from 150 million to 200 million T cells in an earlier analysis.

Study-level findings and limits: Analysis was carried out at a later point, and it linked a missense DCLRE1C variant to TCR beta V- and J-gene trimming. Donor immune exposure was known only as CMV serostatus.

It was with 60 Vbeta and 13 Jbeta primers that the PCR ran. The data were produced by immunoSEQ multiplex PCR, yet TCRdb's version contains in-frame clones alone and is incomplete. The table records 150,000 to 200,000 clones, about two thirds of them present only once. A note on this clone: Antigen specificity is unknown.

The sequenced material came from PBMCs. This TCR was recovered from a man aged 25-45 years in good health and CMV-seropositive.

CDR3 nucleotide sequence: TGTGCCAGCAACCAACAGGGGACGGCGAACACCGGGGAGCTGTTTTTT. This codes for CASNQQGTANTGELFF. The genes are TRBV5-4 and TRBJ2-2; 7 nucleotides align to TRBD1. V lost 6 bases, J lost 0 bases, and 8 bases stayed unmatched. The CDR3 is made up of 16 amino acids. Per the germline V gene, CDR1 is SGHNT and CDR2 is YYREEE (reference sequence).